This T cell receptor (beta chain) comes out of a study of blood T cells in healthy people across ages. Study-wide results and limits: Age showed a roughly linear inverse relationship with TCR beta diversity per million T cells. Conclusively comparing naive with antigen-experienced cells was impossible with unsorted PBMCs. In long-lived donors, naive CD4+ cell counts and diversity exceeded those of aged donors.

V gave up 5 bases and J gave up 5 bases, with 10 bases separating them. Germline V gene data show CDR1 as SGHVS and CDR2 as FNYEAQ. This CDR3 spans 13 amino acids. Next came a second PCR, run for about 6 to 12 cycles, which used a sample-barcoded 5' primer along with a J-beta primer mix. TCRdb independently ran MiXCR on the 5' RACE reads; one entry per CDR3 protein. The sample yields about 1,400,000 distinct CDR3 sequences, almost 60% seen once. As concerns this clonotype: Its antigen remains unidentified.

What was sequenced was blood. The chain employs TRBV7-6 and TRBJ2-1; D possibly corresponds to TRBD1 (5 bases). This receptor was obtained from a man between 18 and 29 years old in good health. CDR3 nucleotides: TGTGCCAGCAGCGTCACACAGGACAATGAGCAGTTCTTC. Residues: CASSVTQDNEQFF.